The 3 T cell receptor beta chains listed next were all sequenced from one sample in a study of T cells in Graves' hyperthyroidism and ophthalmopathy. Amplified TCR beta CDR3 regions derived from RNA transcripts. Carried out on the TCR CDR3, a first-round RT-PCR used the HTBI primer set. TCRdb reanalysed the multiplex PCR reads using MiXCR and keeps one entry per CDR3 protein. The sample consists of 500,000 to 600,000 distinct CDR3 sequences, roughly 50% of them appearing once. The sample consisted of peripheral blood or thyroid tissue (not recorded which). The origin of the receptors is an adult woman with Graves' disease, either hyperthyroidism or ophthalmopathy (not recorded which).

The chain joins TRBV2 to TRBJ1-5, with D hard to call. The CDR3 contains 14 residues. CDR1 SNHLY and CDR2 FYNNEI come from the germline V gene. The ends were cut back, 6 bases at V and 5 bases at J, with 14 bases in the middle. CDR3 nucleotides: TGTGCCAGCAGCTTAGTACCCGTCTATCAGCCCCAGCATTTT. Residues: CASSLVPVYQPQHF.

V is TRBV2 and J is TRBJ2-1, with 7 bases fitting TRBD2. TRBJ2-7 explains the end of the DNA better; the J call may be wrong. Germline loops: CDR1 SNHLY, CDR2 FYNNEI. The CDR3 extends over 15 amino acids. CDR3 amino acids: CASSEIPSGYNEQYF. In nucleotides, the CDR3 is TGTGCCAGCAGTGAGATCCCTAGCGGCTACAATGAGCAGTACTTC.

This chain joins TRBV15 and TRBJ2-5; TRBD2 matches at 7 bases. V was pared by 6 bases and J by 2 bases, with 15 bases of the junction left unmatched. Germline values: CDR1 LNHNV, CDR2 YYDKDF (reference sequence). This CDR3 comprises 17 residues. The CDR3 DNA is TGTGCCACCAGTCCTCTAAACACCGGGGGGTGGCAAGAGACCCAGTACTTC. It encodes CATSPLNTGGWQETQYF.